Following are 8 T cell receptor beta chains from one sample sequenced in a study of T cell changes during pregnancy in multiple sclerosis. Only in-frame clones appear in the TCRdb table, and some are missing; sequencing was by immunoSEQ multiplex PCR. The sample has under 150,000 clones; about 95% are singletons. The sequencing used peripheral blood, collected after pregnancy. The receptors derive from a female donor with multiple sclerosis, enrolled in a pregnancy study.

V usage is TRBV7-6 and J usage is TRBJ2-7; 10 positions agree with TRBD2. The CDR3 contains 16 residues. Germline lookup yields CDR1 SGHVS and CDR2 FNYEAQ. The V and J ends lost 3 bases and 2 bases, in that order; junction bases with no gene match: 7. The CDR3 region is CASSFSGRLIPYEQYF. CDR3 nucleotides: TGTGCCAGCAGCTTTAGCGGGAGGCTCATCCCCTACGAGCAGTACTTC. The full variable domain, rest sourced from reference TRBV7-6 and TRBJ2-7, is GAGVSQSPRYKVTKRGQDVALRCDPISGHVSLYWYRQALGQGPEFLTYFNYEAQQDKSGLPNDRFSAERPEGSISTLTIQRTEQRDSAMYRCASSFSGRLIPYEQYFGPGTRLTVT.

This rearrangement joins TRBV5-1 to TRBJ2-5, with 10 bases that match TRBD2. Germline-derived CDR1 and CDR2 are SGHRS and YFSETQ. V shed 2 bases, J shed 4 bases, and the junction held 2 bases outside the gene matches. This CDR3 comprises 14 residues. The DNA for the CDR3 is TGCGCCAGCAGCTTAGCGGGAGGGCGAGAGACCCAGTACTTC. Its translation is CASSLAGGRETQYF.

The chain's CDR3 is CASSEETGMGNQPQHF. As DNA, the CDR3 is TGTGCCAGCAGCGAAGAGACGGGGATGGGCAATCAGCCCCAGCATTTT. This chain links TRBV28 with TRBJ1-5; D is ambiguous. CDR3 length: 16 amino acids. Trimming stripped 6 bases from V and 2 bases from J, with 17 bases between. CDR1 is MDHEN, CDR2 SYDVKM, per germline.

J is TRBJ1-2 and V is TRBV2; no clear D. The V gene's germline CDR1 is SNHLY and CDR2 FYNNEI. Trimming removed 10 bases at V and 0 bases at J, with 18 bases between. There are 15 residues in the CDR3. The DNA for the CDR3 is TGTGCCACACAAGGGAGGGCCGCGCCTAACTATGGCTACACCTTC. It yields the protein CATQGRAAPNYGYTF.

This chain connects TRBV29-1 to TRBJ1-2; D unresolved. The germline V gene encodes CDR1 SQVTM and CDR2 ANQGSEA. Trimming removed 4 bases from V and 8 bases from J, with 17 bases in between. The CDR3 runs 13 residues. As DNA, the CDR3 is TGCAGCGTTGTAGAGGGTCGAGGCAGCGGCTACACCTTC. It yields the protein CSVVEGRGSGYTF.

V usage is TRBV5-8 and J usage is TRBJ2-3; 10 nucleotides line up with TRBD2. The CDR3 is made up of 15 amino acids. Per germline, CDR1 SGHTS and CDR2 YDEGEE. Trimming removed 3 bases from V and 1 base from J; junction bases left unmatched: 2. CDR3 amino acids: CASSYGTSGTDTQYF. As DNA, the CDR3 is TGTGCCAGCAGCTACGGGACTAGCGGCACAGATACGCAGTATTTT.

The chain recombines TRBV28 with TRBJ2-3; D remains unclear. The CDR3 is 11 amino acids. Germline V gene lookup returns CDR1 MDHEN and CDR2 SYDVKM. CDR3 DNA: TGTGCTGGAGCGAGCACAGATACGCAGTATTTT. Its protein product is CAGASTDTQYF.

The chain has TRBV9 and TRBJ2-1; 10 bases agree with TRBD2. The germline V gene encodes CDR1 SGDLS and CDR2 YYNGEE. V shed 3 bases, J shed 3 bases, and the junction held 3 bases outside the gene matches. There are 15 residues in the CDR3. The CDR3 reads CASSAGLADYNEQFF. The CDR3 coding sequence is TGTGCCAGCAGCGCCGGACTAGCGGACTACAATGAGCAGTTCTTC.